This T cell receptor beta chain is from a study of OX40 agonist ivuxolimab in advanced cancers. Deletions cut 3 bases from V and 1 base from J, with 6 bases between. Germline CDR1 reads SQVTM; CDR2 reads ANQGSEA. CDR3 length: 13 residues. Clones were sequenced by immunoSEQ multiplex PCR, and TCRdb holds only the in-frame ones, with some missing. The data show 100,000 or so clones, around 96% seen once. Patients with autoimmune history or systemic immunosuppression were excluded. Comment on this clone: What it binds is not known.

The study's findings and limits: Still undetermined is the antigen specificity of the expanded peripheral T cells.

The V gene is TRBV29-1, the J gene TRBJ2-2; D is undetermined. The TCR was taken from an adult with an advanced solid tumor such as melanoma, head and neck, liver or kidney cancer. Sequencing was performed on CD4+ or CD8+ T cells sorted from blood, taken in a trial of the OX40 agonist ivuxolimab. The CDR3 nucleotides are TGCAGCGTTGAGCGACAGAACACCGGGGAGCTGTTTTTT. Translated: CSVERQNTGELFF.